This TCR beta chain appears in the sequencing data of a study of cytomegalovirus exposure and HLA in healthy donors. Overall study: Sequencing of about 179 million T cells in an earlier analysis found around 120 million unique TCR beta sequences. Across 350 to 400 genotyped donors, around 80% landed in the Caucasian-associated ancestry cluster.

Study-level results: Several of the most significant clusters appeared, in a later analysis, to be linked to common viral pathogens. Rare sequences made up most TCRs, while some public TCRs were found in many donors.

The primer mix had 60 Vbeta and 13 Jbeta primers. Measured with immunoSEQ multiplex PCR; TCRdb has only the in-frame clones, and not every one. The sample carries approximately 170,000 clones, over 65% recorded once. A word on this clone: The antigen is unknown.

CDR3 size: 15 residues. V dropped 4 bases and J dropped 0; count of bases not matched to a gene: 3. The germline V gene encodes CDR1 SGHNT and CDR2 YYREEE (reference sequence). Material: PBMCs. The sequence was collected from a middle-aged woman in good health and CMV-seropositive. J is TRBJ2-3 and V is TRBV5-4, with TRBD1 matching 9 bases. The CDR3 reads CASSHGQGSTDTQYF. Here the CDR3 DNA reads TGTGCCAGCAGCCACGGACAGGGGAGCACAGATACGCAGTATTTT.